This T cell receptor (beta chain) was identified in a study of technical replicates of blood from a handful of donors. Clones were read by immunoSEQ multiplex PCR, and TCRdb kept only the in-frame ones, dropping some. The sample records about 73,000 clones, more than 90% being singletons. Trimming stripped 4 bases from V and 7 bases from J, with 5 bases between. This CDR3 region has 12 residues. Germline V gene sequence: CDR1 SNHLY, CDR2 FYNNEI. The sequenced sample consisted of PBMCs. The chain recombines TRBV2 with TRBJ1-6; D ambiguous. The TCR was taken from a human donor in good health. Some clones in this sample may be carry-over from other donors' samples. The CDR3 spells CASSGENSPLHF. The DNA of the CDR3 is TGTGCCAGCAGTGGGGAGAATTCACCCCTCCACTTT.